Described below is a single T cell receptor (beta chain) sequence and its context. The entry originates in a study of multiple sclerosis patients with progressive multifocal leukoencephalopathy. Data came from immunoSEQ multiplex PCR; TCRdb stores just in-frame clones and leaves some out. The sample consists of 30,000 or so clones, approximately 89% of them appearing once. The CDR3 loop spans 14 amino acids. V shed 1 base and J 5 bases; nucleotides not matched to a gene: 4. CDR1 is LGHNA, CDR2 YNFKEQ, per germline. This sample's time point: time of PML onset. Sequencing used PBMCs, obtained from a patient treated with natalizumab. The chain uses TRBV4-2 and TRBJ2-5; 7 positions agree with TRBD2. The sequence was obtained from a woman aged 25 to 39 with progressive multifocal leukoencephalopathy. The CDR3: CASSQGWGGETQYF. Here the CDR3 DNA reads TGTGCCAGCAGCCAAGGATGGGGGGGGGAGACCCAGTACTTC.